What follows are 20 T cell receptor beta chains derived from one specimen sequenced in a study of shared clonotypes between healthy human individuals. Some clones are missing from TCRdb's copy, which holds only in-frame ones; the method was immunoSEQ multiplex PCR. The sample lists 650,000 to 700,000 clones, 90% occurring once. The source material was memory CD8+ T cells from PBMCs. The subset is: CD45RO+ cells pooled with CCR7-negative TemRA cells. The receptors come from a man between 18 and 29 years old in good health. Some clones in this sample may be carry-over from other donors' samples.

The J gene is TRBJ2-2, the V gene TRBV12-5, with D uncertain. Germline V gene sequence: CDR1 LGHNT, CDR2 FRNRAP. This CDR3 is built from 12 residues. V lost 1 base and J lost 6, with 3 bases in between. This CDR3 reads CASGLAPGELFF. CDR3 sequence (DNA): TGTGCTAGTGGTTTGGCTCCCGGGGAGCTGTTTTTT.

V and J are TRBV19 and TRBJ2-7, with D uncertain. The germline CDR1 and CDR2 sequences are LNHDA and SQIVND (reference sequence). The V and J ends lost 0 bases and 8 bases respectively, with 14 bases between them. This CDR3 spans 14 amino acids. The CDR3 is CASSIDGTGLQQYF. The CDR3 region has the DNA TGTGCCAGTAGTATAGATGGCACGGGCCTCCAGCAGTACTTC.

The chain recombines TRBV27 with TRBJ2-1; D uncertain. The germline V and J ends were trimmed by 7 bases and 13 bases, with 11 bases remaining between them. The CDR3 spans 10 residues. Germline loops: CDR1 MNHEY, CDR2 SMNVEV (reference sequence). CDR3 nucleotide sequence: TGTGCCAGCACCTCTTCCCCTCAGTTCTTC. It is translated as CASTSSPQFF.

This chain links TRBV6-1 with TRBJ1-2; D gene uncertain. The V gene's germline CDR1 is MNHNS and CDR2 SASEGT. V was shortened by 3 bases and J by 0 bases, with 8 bases between the two germline ends. This CDR3 has 14 residues. The CDR3 coding sequence is TGTGCCAGCAGTGAGCTTCCAGCTAACTATGGCTACACCTTC. Translation: CASSELPANYGYTF.

The chain employs TRBV28 and TRBJ2-1; a weak D match, TRBD2 (6 bases). V shed 6 bases and J shed 10 bases, with 13 bases lying between them. Germline V CDR1 and CDR2: MDHEN, SYDVKM. This CDR3 is 12 amino acids long. CDR3 region: CASSRLVAEQFF. In nucleotides, the CDR3 is TGTGCCAGCAGCCGACTAGTGGCGGAGCAGTTCTTC.

This chain connects TRBV18 to TRBJ1-1, with unresolved D. In germline, CDR1 is KGHSH, CDR2 LQKENI. Trimming removed 1 base at V and 1 base at J, with 4 bases between. This CDR3 is 13 amino acids long. The CDR3 is CASSPLENTEAFF. Here the CDR3 DNA reads TGTGCCAGCTCACCACTAGAGAACACTGAAGCTTTCTTT.

The chain combines TRBV19 with TRBJ1-5; D unclear. The CDR3 sequence is 14 residues long. Trimming removed 8 bases from V and 0 bases from J, with 11 bases in between. Germline loops: CDR1 LNHDA, CDR2 SQIVND (reference sequence). CDR3 sequence: CASAVRDSNQPQHF. CDR3 sequence (DNA): TGTGCCAGTGCCGTTCGGGATAGCAATCAGCCCCAGCATTTT.

The gene calls are TRBV14 and TRBJ2-1; D is perhaps TRBD1 or TRBD2 (5 bases each). Germline V gene data show CDR1 as SGHDN and CDR2 as FVKESK. V lost 3 bases, J lost 4 bases, and 10 bases lay in between. This CDR3 is 14 amino acids long. CDR3 nucleotides: TGTGCCAGCAGCCACCGGGACGGATACAATGAGCAGTTCTTC. Amino acids: CASSHRDGYNEQFF.

This chain connects TRBV12-5 to TRBJ2-2; maybe TRBD1 (6 bases). V lost 0 bases to trimming and J lost 3 bases, with 11 bases between them. The length of the CDR3 is 16 residues. The germline V gene encodes CDR1 LGHNT and CDR2 FRNRAP. In DNA, the CDR3 is TGTGCTAGTGGTTTGGTGACAGGACGCTACACCGGGGAGCTGTTTTTT. It encodes CASGLVTGRYTGELFF. The variable domain in full, completed from reference TRBV12-5 and TRBJ2-2, reads DARVTQTPRHKVTEMGQEVTMRCQPILGHNTVFWYRQTMMQGLELLAYFRNRAPLDDSGMPKDRFSAEMPDATLATLKIQPSEPRDSAVYFCASGLVTGRYTGELFFGEGSRLTVL.

The chain combines TRBV9 with TRBJ2-3; D call uncertain. CDR3 size: 11 residues. CDR1 SGDLS and CDR2 YYNGEE come from the germline V gene. Between the trimmed V and J ends, which lost 3 bases and 5 bases, there was a span of 4 bases. The CDR3 sequence is CASSALDTQYF. The CDR3 DNA reads as TGTGCCAGCAGCGCCTTAGATACGCAGTATTTT.

DNA for the CDR3: TGTGCCAGCAGCACGGACACCCTGCACGAGCAGTACTTC. Translating gives CASSTDTLHEQYF. The chain employs TRBV7-8 and TRBJ2-7; D is perhaps TRBD1 (5 bases). Trimming took 5 bases from V and 5 from J, leaving 13 bases between them. From germline, CDR1 is SGHVS and CDR2 FQNEAQ. The CDR3 covers 13 residues.

The chain employs TRBV29-1 and TRBJ2-1, with 7 bases lining up with TRBD1. Germline CDR1 SQVTM, CDR2 ANQGSEA. This CDR3 contains 13 residues. The CDR3 nucleotides are TGCAGGGCCTGGGACAGAAATTACAATGAGCAGTTCTTC. Translation gives CRAWDRNYNEQFF.

The chain carries TRBV25-1 and TRBJ2-7, with a weak D call TRBD1 (8 bases). V dropped 8 bases and J dropped 1 base, with 15 bases sitting between them. The V gene's germline CDR1 is MGHDK and CDR2 SYGVNS. The CDR3 totals 14 residues. The CDR3 sequence: CASGGDRRSYEQYF. The CDR3 DNA reads as TGTGCCAGCGGGGGGGACAGGCGTTCCTACGAGCAGTACTTC.

J is TRBJ2-3 and V is TRBV30; D gene ambiguous. In germline, CDR1 is GTSNPN, CDR2 SVGIG (reference sequence). This CDR3 is 12 amino acids long. V was shortened by 8 bases and J by 6 bases, with 15 bases between the two germline ends. CDR3 sequence reads: CAQEWIGDTQYF. The CDR3 DNA is TGTGCCCAGGAGTGGATTGGGGATACGCAGTATTTT.

The chain has TRBV4-3 and TRBJ1-4, with D unresolved. V was shortened by 2 bases and J by 6 bases, with 10 bases between the two germline ends. The CDR3 covers 14 residues. Germline values: CDR1 LGHNA, CDR2 YSLEER. CDR3 amino acids: CASSQRRRDEKLFF. CDR3 bases: TGCGCCAGCAGCCAACGCAGAAGGGATGAAAAACTGTTTTTT.

The chain combines TRBV11-2 with TRBJ2-7; no reliable D call. The CDR3 is made up of 14 amino acids. Germline lookup yields CDR1 SGHAT and CDR2 FQNNGV. V was pared by 2 bases and J by 0 bases, with 8 bases between. CDR3: CASSLFASSYEQYF. The CDR3, as DNA: TGTGCCAGCAGCTTATTCGCCAGCTCCTACGAGCAGTACTTC.

This sequence joins TRBV6-5 and TRBJ1-5, with no clear D. The V gene lost 2 bases and the J gene lost 7 bases, with 9 bases spanning the gap. Germline CDR1 is MNHEY and CDR2 is SVGAGI. The CDR3 spans 13 residues. CDR3 nucleotide sequence: TGTGCCAGCAGTTACGACTCCCTCCAGCCCCAGCATTTT. Translated: CASSYDSLQPQHF.

The CDR3 loop is CASRPWGGSYEQYF. The DNA of the CDR3 is TGTGCCAGTAGGCCCTGGGGCGGGAGCTACGAGCAGTACTTC. The chain couples TRBV19 to TRBJ2-7, with TRBD2 identical over 7 bases. CDR1 LNHDA and CDR2 SQIVND come from the germline V gene (reference sequence). The J segment lost 3 bases and the V segment lost 6 bases, leaving 8 bases of the junction unmatched. The length of the CDR3 is 14 residues.

This chain links TRBV7-9 with TRBJ2-3, with D perhaps matching TRBD2 (7 bases). CDR1 SEHNR and CDR2 FQNEAQ come from the germline V gene (reference sequence). Deletions cut 4 bases from V and 1 base from J, with 15 bases between. This CDR3 has 16 residues. Written as DNA, the CDR3 is TGTGCCAGCAGCTCGGGGGACTACAGGGGCACAGATACGCAGTATTTT. Its protein product is CASSSGDYRGTDTQYF. Filled out from reference TRBV7-9 and TRBJ2-3, the complete variable domain reads DTGVSQNPRHKITKRGQNVTFRCDPISEHNRLYWYRQTLGQGPEFLTYFQNEAQLEKSRLLSDRFSAERPKGSFSTLEIQRTEQGDSAMYLCASSSGDYRGTDTQYFGPGTRLTVL.

V gene TRBV9 combines with J gene TRBJ1-3; D may be TRBD1 (5 bases). Between the trimmed V and J ends, which lost 6 bases and 4 bases, there was a span of 17 bases. CDR3 size: 15 residues. Germline CDR1 SGDLS, CDR2 YYNGEE. This CDR3 reads CASTGGWDFGNTIYF. The CDR3 DNA reads as TGTGCCAGCACCGGGGGTTGGGATTTCGGAAACACCATATATTTT.